This TCR beta chain was profiled in a study of neurological immune-mediated disorders. Points from the study as a whole: The highest TCR clonal expansion occurred in HTLV-1-associated myelopathy; multiple sclerosis fell below healthy controls. Sharing of CDR3 amino acid sequences among expanded clones across subjects was absent, suggesting private repertoires in all groups.

This clonotype was counted many times. Its antigen remains unknown. CDR1 is SGDLS and CDR2 is YYNGEE in the germline V gene. This CDR3 has 17 residues. V lost 1 base and J lost 3; bases outside the gene matches: 7. cDNA was made by 5'RACE with 10-nucleotide random UMIs. One entry per CDR3 protein results from TCRdb running MiXCR on the 5' RACE reads. Here the sample spans tens of thousands of distinct CDR3 sequences, around 5% being singletons. The rearrangement joins TRBV9 to TRBJ2-7; the match to TRBD2 covers 13 bases. Input material: PBMCs. The receptor comes from a human donor with multiple sclerosis. The donor label of this sample is uncertain. The CDR3 is CASSVPGLAGPDYEQYF. As DNA, the CDR3 is TGTGCCAGCAGCGTACCGGGACTAGCGGGGCCCGACTACGAGCAGTACTTC. The full variable domain, in which reference TRBV9 and TRBJ2-7 provide the parts outside the CDR3, is DSGVTQTPKHLITATGQRVTLRCSPRSGDLSVYWYQQSLDQGLQFLIQYYNGEERAKGNILERFSAQQFPDLHSELNLSSLELGDSALYFCASSVPGLAGPDYEQYFGPGTRLTVT.